Below, one TCR beta chain is given with its context. The antigen remains undetermined. The source of the sample is a study of PD-L1 blockade in urothelial cancer. About the study: The number of prior chemotherapy regimens per patient was 0 to 3. Treatment start was followed by blood analysis at 3 weeks (second dose) and again at 6 weeks. The study's findings and limits: Durable-benefit patients had greater expansion of tumor-associated blood clones at 3 weeks.

The repertoire was sequenced with immunoSEQ multiplex PCR; TCRdb's copy has only in-frame clones and lacks some. Among 53,000 or so clones listed, approximately 90% were seen once. CDR1 is SEHNR and CDR2 is FQNEAQ in the germline V gene (reference sequence). V dropped 4 bases and J dropped 0 bases, with 14 bases sitting between them. The CDR3 consists of 16 residues. The time point denotes: peripheral blood 6 weeks after treatment start. The chain uses TRBV7-9 and TRBJ2-3; a possible D gene is TRBD1 (6 bases). The input for sequencing was PBMCs, taken around atezolizumab (anti-PD-L1) treatment. The receptor was isolated from a man aged 55 to 70 with urothelial cancer. This CDR3 reads CASSSYRATSTDTQYF. DNA for the CDR3: TGTGCCAGCAGCTCGTACAGGGCTACTAGCACAGATACGCAGTATTTT. The whole variable domain, filled in from reference TRBV7-9 and TRBJ2-3, reads DTGVSQNPRHKITKRGQNVTFRCDPISEHNRLYWYRQTLGQGPEFLTYFQNEAQLEKSRLLSDRFSAERPKGSFSTLEIQRTEQGDSAMYLCASSSYRATSTDTQYFGPGTRLTVL.